These T cell receptor beta chains were read from a single sample in a study of blood T cell repertoires in COVID-19. The table came from immunoSEQ multiplex PCR; TCRdb's copy has only in-frame clones and leaves some out. The sample consists of a few hundred thousand clones, about 80% of them appearing once. Input material: peripheral blood. Receptors were obtained from a woman in her 30s who had recovered from COVID-19. Each CDR3 is given without its conserved first and last residue. The order of the fields is V gene, J gene, CDR3 protein.

V gene: TRBV21-1
J gene: TRBJ2-2
CDR3 protein: ASSSCRVPGELF

V gene: TRBV7-9
J gene: TRBJ2-5
CDR3 protein: ASSFSSGSFETQY

V gene: TRBV5-6
J gene: TRBJ2-3
CDR3 protein: ASSTGFAQY

V gene: TRBV6-5
J gene: TRBJ2-3
CDR3 protein: ASSSMGPADTQY

V gene: TRBV29-1
J gene: TRBJ2-7
CDR3 protein: SVCLQGDGVYEQY

V gene: TRBV2
J gene: TRBJ1-5
CDR3 protein: ASSEDSHQPQH

V gene: TRBV6-2/TRBV6-3
J gene: TRBJ2-3
CDR3 protein: ASSYIPTSGSRDTQY

V gene: TRBV24-1
J gene: TRBJ1-1
CDR3 protein: ATSGAGSTEAF

V gene: TRBV6-6
J gene: TRBJ1-1
CDR3 protein: ASRPPGGRNTEAF

V gene: TRBV5-1
J gene: TRBJ1-6
CDR3 protein: ASSFGQDIYNSPLH

V gene: TRBV27
J gene: TRBJ2-1
CDR3 protein: ASTRAGASYNEQF

V gene: TRBV3-1/TRBV3-2
J gene: TRBJ2-5
CDR3 protein: ASSQGGVGQDQY